A selection of T cell receptor beta chains follows, all from one sample in a study of cytomegalovirus exposure and HLA in healthy donors. Repertoires were generated with immunoSEQ multiplex PCR, while TCRdb's copy carries only in-frame clones and drops some. This sample carries around 130,000 clones, roughly 83% of them seen once, and the ten largest clones take around 1.2%. Input material: PBMCs. The receptors originated from a girl aged 2-10 years in good health and CMV-seronegative. Each CDR3 is given with its conserved first and last residue. The D gene is left open where the match is weak. Only part of the rows carry a size: once, few, many, or a class if the clone is expanded.

D gene	clone size	V gene	J gene	CDR3 DNA	CDR3 protein
.	.	TRBV27	TRBJ1-2	TGTGCCAGCAGTTTGTCGCTAGGGGCCTATGGCTACACCTTC	CASSLSLGAYGYTF
.	.	TRBV6-6	TRBJ2-7	TGTGCCAGCAGTTTCGACCGGGACACCGCTCTCGGCGAGCAGTACTTC	CASSFDRDTALGEQYF
TRBD1	.	TRBV7-7	TRBJ1-2	TGTGCTAGCAGAGACAGGGGGACTAACTATGGCTACACCTTC	CASRDRGTNYGYTF
TRBD1	once	TRBV5-4	TRBJ2-5	TGTGCCAGCAGCGGGACAGTCCAAGAGACCCAGTACTTC	CASSGTVQETQYF
.	few	TRBV28	TRBJ2-3	TGTGCCAGCAGCGAGAGCACAGATACGCAGTATTTT	CASSESTDTQYF
TRBD2	once	TRBV11-2	TRBJ2-7	TGTGCCAGCAGCTTATGGACTAGCGGCTCCTACGAGCAGTACTTC	CASSLWTSGSYEQYF
TRBD1	.	TRBV28	TRBJ2-7	TGTGCCAGCAGCTATCCGGGACAGGGCTACGAGCAGTACTTC	CASSYPGQGYEQYF
TRBD1	few	TRBV5-6	TRBJ1-3	TGTGCCAGCAGCTTCCAGACCCGGGACAGGGTTTGGTTT	CASSFQTRDRVWF
TRBD1	.	TRBV30	TRBJ1-2	TGTGCCTGGAGTACAACAGGGGGCTATGGCTACACCTTC	CAWSTTGGYGYTF
.	.	TRBV28	TRBJ2-2	TGTGCCAGTCGCGGACAAATCGACACCGGGGAGCTGTTTTTT	CASRGQIDTGELFF
TRBD1	.	TRBV18	TRBJ1-3	TGTGCCAGCTCACCCGCCGGGACAGCCGGAAACACCATATATTTT	CASSPAGTAGNTIYF
.	.	TRBV15	TRBJ2-7	TGTGCCACCAGCCCCTCACGTTTCTCTACCACCTACGAGCAGTACTTC	CATSPSRFSTTYEQYF
TRBD2	.	TRBV6-4	TRBJ2-1	TGTGCCAGCAGTCCTAGCGGGAGCTCCTACAATGAGCAGTTCTTC	CASSPSGSSYNEQFF
.	.	TRBV7-3	TRBJ2-5	TGTGCCAGCAGCTTACCAGGGGCTAGGGAGACCCAGTACTTC	CASSLPGARETQYF
TRBD1	.	TRBV19	TRBJ2-1	TGTGCCAGTAGTATAGAGGTACAGGGGTCCTACAATGAGCAGTTCTTC	CASSIEVQGSYNEQFF
TRBD1	.	TRBV30	TRBJ2-7	TGTGCCTGGAGTGGACGGACAGGCTCGGGCTACGAGCAGTACTTC	CAWSGRTGSGYEQYF
.	.	TRBV6-6	TRBJ2-7	TGTGCCAGCAGTTTGGGAGGGGGTTCCTCTAACGAGCAGTACTTC	CASSLGGGSSNEQYF
TRBD1	.	TRBV7-2	TRBJ2-1	TGTGCCAGCAGCTTAGATTTTTACCCAGGGGGTGAGCAGTTCTTC	CASSLDFYPGGEQFF
.	.	TRBV18	TRBJ2-5	TGTGCCAGCTCACGAGAAGCGGAGTACCAAGAGACCCAGTACTTC	CASSREAEYQETQYF
TRBD1	.	TRBV29-1	TRBJ1-2	TGCAGCGTCCAGGGGGTTTCTAGCTATGGCTACACCTTC	CSVQGVSSYGYTF
.	.	TRBV4-2	TRBJ2-3	TGTGCCAGCAGCCAAGAGCGGGGCCCGGATACGCAGTATTTT	CASSQERGPDTQYF
.	.	TRBV7-6	TRBJ2-2	TGTGCCAGCAGCTTAGACCCGGACTTGTACACCGGGGAGCTGTTTTTT	CASSLDPDLYTGELFF
TRBD1	.	TRBV27	TRBJ1-2	TGTGCCAGCAGTTTAACGGGACAGGGGATGGGCCCCGGGGAGTACTATGGCTACACCTTC	CASSLTGQGMGPGEYYGYTF